The 17 T cell receptor beta chains below come from one sample, sequenced in a study of T-cell reconstitution after alpha-beta-depleted transplantation in children. Unique molecular identifiers were incorporated when the TCRbeta library was constructed. TCRdb reanalysed the PCR reads using MiXCR and keeps one entry per CDR3 protein. The repertoire holds 490,000 or so distinct CDR3 sequences, with approximately 12% as singletons. Here the sequenced sample was PBMCs from the stem cell graft donor, taken from the stem cell graft. These receptors were collected from a human donor who donated a stem cell graft to a child with combined immunodeficiency.

This clonotype was detected ten times or more. The rearrangement links TRBV13 to TRBJ2-1, with 13 bases matching TRBD2. V lost 4 bases to trimming and J lost 4 bases; unmatched junction nucleotides: 4. The CDR3 length is 16 residues. Germline V gene lookup returns CDR1 PRHDT and CDR2 FYEKMQ (reference sequence). The CDR3 DNA follows: TGTGCCAGCAGCTCACCGGGACTAGCGGGGTACAATGAGCAGTTCTTC. Translated: CASSSPGLAGYNEQFF.

This clonotype has at least ten counts. Compared with germline, one end of the junction differs, possibly owing to a read error. The rearrangement links TRBV12-3 or TRBV12-4 to TRBJ2-5; 7 bases line up with TRBD1. CDR3 size: 13 residues. CDR3 in DNA: TGTGCCAGCAGCGGACAGGCCCAAGGGACCCAGTACTTC. Protein: CASSGQAQGTQYF.

This clonotype was seen only a few times. The V gene is TRBV30, the J gene TRBJ1-1, with D possibly being TRBD1 (6 bases). This CDR3 comprises 13 residues. Trimming shortened V by 4 bases and J by 2 bases, and 11 bases separated the two germline ends. Germline V gene sequence: CDR1 GTSNPN, CDR2 SVGIG (reference sequence). The DNA for the CDR3 is TGTGCCTGGACCCCGGGACAAAACACTGAAGCTTTCTTT. This codes for CAWTPGQNTEAFF.

This clonotype has just a few counts. The V and J genes are TRBV6-2 or TRBV6-3 and TRBJ2-7; TRBD2 matches at 11 bases. Trimming cost V 6 bases and J 5 bases; bases outside gene matches: 6. The CDR3 length is 14 residues. CDR1 is MNHEY and CDR2 is SVGEGT in the germline V gene. The CDR3 nucleotides read TGTGCCAGCAGCACACTAGCGGGAGTTAACGAGCAGTACTTC. It specifies CASSTLAGVNEQYF.

The CDR3: CAWRRQGFSYEQYF. For the CDR3, the DNA is TGTGCCTGGAGAAGACAGGGTTTCTCCTACGAGCAGTACTTC. The chain combines TRBV30 with TRBJ2-7; 7 bases fit TRBD1. The CDR3 totals 14 residues. The V segment lost 3 bases and the J segment 0 bases; nucleotides outside the gene matches: 5. CDR1 and CDR2 (germline): GTSNPN, SVGIG (reference sequence).

The rearrangement links TRBV30 to TRBJ1-4; the D is unclear. Trimming took off 1 base at V and 1 base at J, with 13 bases between the two ends. Germline loops: CDR1 GTSNPN, CDR2 SVGIG (reference sequence). The CDR3 spans 16 residues. CDR3 sequence reads: CAWSAGVKGTNEKLFF. In nucleotides, the CDR3 is TGTGCCTGGAGTGCCGGGGTGAAGGGAACTAATGAAAAACTGTTTTTT.

This clonotype was recorded many times. The chain links TRBV5-1 to TRBJ2-2, with a weak D call TRBD1 (6 bases). The CDR3 is made up of 15 amino acids. Germline V gives CDR1 SGHRS, CDR2 YFSETQ. V lost 0 bases and J lost 6, with 12 bases in between. CDR3 coding DNA: TGCGCCAGCAGCTTGGATCGGGCAGGGGCCGGGGAGCTGTTTTTT. This codes for CASSLDRAGAGELFF.

The V gene is TRBV20-1, the J gene TRBJ2-7; 7 bases map to TRBD1. The J segment lost 5 bases and the V segment lost 1 base, leaving 11 bases of the junction unmatched. Germline loops: CDR1 DFQATT, CDR2 SNEGSKA (reference sequence). The CDR3 spans 15 residues. The DNA of the CDR3 is TGCAGTGCTAGAGGTCTACAGGGGAAAGTAAACGAGCAGTACTTC. The encoded protein is CSARGLQGKVNEQYF.

V gene TRBV30 combines with J gene TRBJ2-1; TRBD1 matches 10 bases. Germline V lookup: CDR1 GTSNPN, CDR2 SVGIG (reference sequence). This CDR3 has 15 amino acids. With 3 bases clipped from V and 3 bases from J, the junction kept 5 bases outside the gene matches. CDR3 amino acids: CAWRTGQGIYNEQFF. The CDR3 DNA reads as TGTGCCTGGAGGACGGGACAGGGGATCTACAATGAGCAGTTCTTC.

This clonotype showed up many times. This chain connects TRBV5-7 to TRBJ1-4, with unresolved D. TRBV5-7 is labeled an ORF, and its function is uncertain. This CDR3 is built from 12 residues. Trimming stripped 2 bases from V and 10 bases from J, with 9 bases between. The CDR3 sequence: CASSFRAGKLFF. CDR3 coding DNA: TGTGCCAGCAGCTTCCGAGCGGGAAAACTGTTTTTT.

Only a few counts were recorded for this clonotype. This chain connects TRBV29-1 to TRBJ2-1; 7 bases are a match to TRBD1. There are 13 residues in the CDR3. CDR1 SQVTM and CDR2 ANQGSEA come from the germline V gene. V trimming: 7 bases; J trimming: 5 bases; junction bases outside the gene matches: 8. CDR3 protein: CSAFTGTDNEQFF. The CDR3 region has the DNA TGCAGCGCCTTTACCGGGACAGACAATGAGCAGTTCTTC.

This clonotype has a handful of counts. V is TRBV5-1 and J is TRBJ2-3; tentatively, D is TRBD2 (6 bases). This CDR3 is built from 13 residues. Trimming cost V 7 bases and J 4 bases, with 13 bases left between them. Germline V gives CDR1 SGHRS, CDR2 YFSETQ. CDR3 loop: CASGSAGSDTQYF. The CDR3 DNA follows: TGCGCCAGCGGGTCAGCGGGTTCAGATACGCAGTATTTT.

This clonotype was counted many times. One end of the junction fails to match germline, which may point to a read error. CDR3 sequence reads: CASSLEGRGERSPLHF. CDR3 nucleotide sequence: TGTGCCAGCAGCTTAGAAGGCAGAGGAGAACGTTCACCCCTCCATTTT. J is TRBJ1-6 and V is TRBV7-3; D not resolved. This CDR3 has 16 amino acids. The V gene's germline CDR1 is SGHTA and CDR2 FQGTGA.

This clonotype has more than one count but fewer than ten. The genes are TRBV4-3 and TRBJ2-7; D call uncertain. Looked up from germline, CDR1 is LGHNA and CDR2 is YSLEER. The length of the CDR3 is 12 residues. V was pared by 0 bases and J by 6 bases, with 6 bases between. The CDR3 reads CASSQDKSEQYF. In DNA, the CDR3 is TGCGCCAGCAGCCAAGATAAAAGCGAGCAGTACTTC.

Many counts were recorded for this clonotype. The V and J genes are TRBV7-2 and TRBJ2-2, with D possibly TRBD2 on 6 matching bases. The germline V gene encodes CDR1 SGHTA and CDR2 FQGNSA. Trimming shortened V by 5 bases and J by 7 bases, and 11 bases separated the two germline ends. This CDR3 spans 13 amino acids. CDR3 residues: CASSVGGNGELFF. CDR3 bases: TGTGCCAGCAGCGTCGGGGGAAACGGGGAGCTGTTTTTT.

The chain couples TRBV7-2 to TRBJ2-7; a weak D match, TRBD2 (5 bases). From germline, CDR1 is SGHTA and CDR2 FQGNSA. The CDR3 has 16 amino acids. V lost 5 bases to trimming and J lost 2 bases, with 19 bases between them. The CDR3 protein is CASSPTIPHIPYEQYF. The CDR3 DNA reads as TGTGCCAGCAGCCCGACTATACCTCACATCCCCTACGAGCAGTACTTC.

This sequence joins TRBV11-2 and TRBJ1-4; no definite D call. CDR1 SGHAT and CDR2 FQNNGV come from the germline V gene. Trimming removed 1 base at V and 0 bases at J, with 3 bases between. CDR3 length: 14 amino acids. The CDR3 here is CASSLGPTNEKLFF. DNA of the CDR3: TGTGCCAGCAGCTTAGGTCCAACTAATGAAAAACTGTTTTTT.